Listed below are T cell receptor beta chains from one sample, sequenced in a study of graft-versus-host responses after intestinal transplantation. Profiling relied on immunoSEQ multiplex PCR, and the TCRdb table lists in-frame clones only, not all of them. Found here are 15,000 to 20,000 clones, approximately 70% of them singletons; the top ten hold 8% to 9.5%. The sample here was ileum tissue, taken around 20 days after intestinal transplant. All receptors come from a human patient who received an intestinal transplant, so some T cells may come from the graft donor. CDR3s include the opening cysteine and the closing phenylalanine or tryptophan. The D gene is left open where the match is weak. The size entry is marked missing in some rows and otherwise reads once, few, many or a size class.

d_call	j_call	v_call	clone_size	cdr3_nt	cdr3_aa
NA	TRBJ1-1	TRBV5-1	few	TGCGCCAGCAGCTTGTGGGGGGAGGGGAGGATGAACACTGAAGCTTTCTTT	CASSLWGEGRMNTEAFF
NA	TRBJ1-5	TRBV5-6	NA	TGTGCCAGCAGCTTGGCCGTAGATTGGGGTGGGAGTAGCAATCAGCCCCAGCATTTT	CASSLAVDWGGSSNQPQHF
TRBD2	TRBJ2-7	TRBV28	NA	TGTGCCAGCAGTTTACCGGGAGGAAACTACGAGCAGTACTTC	CASSLPGGNYEQYF
NA	TRBJ2-5	TRBV6-1	NA	TGTGCCAGCAGTGAAGCGGGAGGCGGTCAAGAGACCCAGTACTTC	CASSEAGGGQETQYF
NA	TRBJ2-6	TRBV9	once	TGTGCCAGCAGCGTAGACCCCAGCTCTGGGGCCAACGTCCTGACTTTC	CASSVDPSSGANVLTF
NA	TRBJ1-1	TRBV18	NA	TGTGCCAGCTCACTGGTTTACGGGAACACTGAAGCTTTCTTT	CASSLVYGNTEAFF
TRBD2	TRBJ2-5	TRBV7-3	NA	TGTGCCAGCAGCTTCATAGCGGGGGCTGAGACCCAGTACTTC	CASSFIAGAETQYF
NA	TRBJ2-7	TRBV4-3	few	TGCGCCAGCAGCCAGGGGGCTACCTACGAGCAGTACTTC	CASSQGATYEQYF
NA	TRBJ1-4	TRBV2	few	TGTGCCAGCAGGCCCGAGGGCTCAACTAATGAAAAACTGTTTTTT	CASRPEGSTNEKLFF
NA	TRBJ2-1	TRBV14	once	TGTGCCAGCAGAAGACACGGGGTCCGTGAGCAGTTCTTC	CASRRHGVREQFF
NA	TRBJ1-6	TRBV6-1	NA	TGTGCCAGCAGTGCCGGACAGAGCTTTTGGTCACCCCTCCACTTT	CASSAGQSFWSPLHF
NA	TRBJ1-2	TRBV23-1	NA	TGCGCCAGCAGTCAATCTGGGACACCGACTAACTATGGCTACACCTTC	CASSQSGTPTNYGYTF
NA	TRBJ2-3	TRBV11-2	NA	TGTGCCAGCAGCTTAGTAGTCCGGGCAGATACGCAGTATTTT	CASSLVVRADTQYF
NA	TRBJ2-3	TRBV5-4	NA	TGTGCCAGCAGCGTCCCGAAGGGGCTTGCAGATACGCAGTATTTT	CASSVPKGLADTQYF
TRBD2	TRBJ2-7	TRBV5-1	NA	TGCGCCAGCAGCTTGGGGCTAGCGGGAAGGGCCTACGAGCAGTACTTC	CASSLGLAGRAYEQYF
NA	TRBJ2-7	TRBV9	NA	TGTGCCAGCAGCGTAGACCGGAGCGCCCCCGACTACGAGCAGTACTTC	CASSVDRSAPDYEQYF
TRBD2	TRBJ2-1	TRBV7-2	NA	TGTGCCAGCAGCTCAGCAGCAATAGCGGGGGGTTGGAATGAGCAGTTCTTC	CASSSAAIAGGWNEQFF
TRBD1	TRBJ1-1	TRBV5-8	NA	TGTGCCAGCAGCCGGGACAGGGAGGGAATCACTGAAGCTTTCTTT	CASSRDREGITEAFF
NA	TRBJ2-5	TRBV30	few	TGTGCCTGGAGTGTACTCGGGGAGACCCAGTACTTC	CAWSVLGETQYF
NA	TRBJ2-5	TRBV13	NA	TGTGCCAGCAGCTCTAGACTGTACCAAGAGACCCAGTACTTC	CASSSRLYQETQYF
TRBD1	TRBJ1-1	TRBV29-1	NA	TGCAGCGCCCAGACAGGGTGGGACACTGAAGCTTTCTTT	CSAQTGWDTEAFF
NA	TRBJ2-2	TRBV30	NA	TGTGCCTGGAGTGTCGGGATGAACACCGGGGAGCTGTTTTTT	CAWSVGMNTGELFF
TRBD1	TRBJ1-5	TRBV18	NA	TGTGCCAGCTCACGGGACAGGAGGCAGCCCCAGCATTTT	CASSRDRRQPQHF
TRBD2	TRBJ2-1	TRBV6-1	NA	TGTGCCAGCCTAGCGGGATTTGAAAATGAGCAGTTCTTC	CASLAGFENEQFF
TRBD2	TRBJ2-1	TRBV5-1	NA	TGCGCCAGCAGCGACCGGATCTTGCGGGGGGGCCATGAGCAGTTCTTC	CASSDRILRGGHEQFF
TRBD1	TRBJ2-2	TRBV19	NA	TGTGCCAGTAGTCCAGGGACAGGGTACACCGGGGAGCTGTTTTTT	CASSPGTGYTGELFF
NA	TRBJ1-1	TRBV23-1	NA	TGCGCCAGCAGTCAATCGTGGCGGGGTGAGGCTGAAGCTTTCTTT	CASSQSWRGEAEAFF
TRBD1	TRBJ1-2	TRBV11-3	NA	TGTGCCAGCAGCCTGGACAGGGACTATGGCTACACCTTC	CASSLDRDYGYTF
NA	TRBJ2-7	TRBV27	medium-sized	TGTGCCAGCAGTTTACGAGGGACCTACGAGCAGTACTTC	CASSLRGTYEQYF
NA	TRBJ1-6	TRBV27	NA	TGTGCCAGCAGTGAGGCTTATTCACCCCTCCACTTT	CASSEAYSPLHF
TRBD1	TRBJ1-6	TRBV7-9	NA	TGTGCCAGCAGCTTAGTGTATTCTGGGACAGGGCCGAATTCACCCCTCCACTTT	CASSLVYSGTGPNSPLHF
NA	TRBJ2-2	TRBV7-9	NA	TGTGCCACCTACAGGTACTCCGGGGAGCTGTTTTTT	CATYRYSGELFF